Here is one T cell receptor beta chain with its context. Its antigen is not identified. The entry originates in a study of graft-versus-host responses after intestinal transplantation. As for the study in general: Transplants were multivisceral, liver-intestinal, or isolated intestinal. Study-level points and caveats: Recipient marrow held GvH clones, some first seen in ileum or blood. There was an association between peak levels of circulating GvH clones and early post-transplant HvG declines. Subjects displaying graft-donor T cell macrochimerism possessed elevated graft-versus-host to host-versus-graft clonal ratios inside allografts.

Germline loops: CDR1 SGHNT, CDR2 YYREEE (reference sequence). The CDR3 length is 14 residues. The V end was cut by 4 bases, the J end by 6 bases, with 15 bases between. The assay was immunoSEQ multiplex PCR, and TCRdb's table has in-frame clones only and misses some. The sample consists of 45,000 to 65,000 clones, around 93% of them appearing once. This clonotype originated in a human donor who was the organ donor for an intestinal transplant. J is TRBJ2-3 and V is TRBV5-4; D is unclear. Sequencing was performed on unstimulated CD4+ T cells sorted from spleen or lymph node cells, taken before transplant. CDR3 protein: CASSLRTFSDTQYF. The CDR3 bases are TGTGCCAGCAGCCTCCGTACTTTCTCGGATACGCAGTATTTT.